This TCR beta chain was found in a study of early T cells in non-severe SARS-CoV-2 infection. The overall study: Sequencing input comprised bulk RNA from unsorted whole blood; chain pairing was not available. General study results and limits: VDJdb matching skewed toward anti-spike CD8 responses, missing private and CD4 specificities.

The protocol attached unique molecular identifiers to individual cDNA molecules. TCRdb passed the 5' RACE reads through MiXCR, listing each CDR3 protein once. In the table there are approximately 30,000 distinct CDR3 sequences, 5.6% of which are singletons. This CDR3 has 16 amino acids. V lost 1 base and J 6 bases, leaving 15 bases between the germline ends. In germline, CDR1 is SGHDN, CDR2 FVKESK. This clonotype was found many times. Antigen unknown. The specimen was whole blood. The sequence was obtained from an adult who was a healthcare worker with PCR-confirmed SARS-CoV-2 infection or an uninfected control (not recorded which). The chain is built from TRBV14 and TRBJ2-2, with D possibly being TRBD2 (5 bases). The CDR3 spells CASSQVIRGGPGELFF. The CDR3 DNA is TGTGCCAGCAGCCAAGTAATCCGGGGTGGCCCCGGGGAGCTGTTTTTT.